Listed below are T cell receptor beta chains from one sample, sequenced in a study of blood T cell repertoires in COVID-19. Assay: immunoSEQ multiplex PCR; the TCRdb copy retains only in-frame clones and omits some. Among approximately 170,000 clones listed, roughly 81% were seen once. Input material: peripheral blood. The origin of the receptors is a woman older than 75 with COVID-19, enrolled during active disease. Each CDR3 is given with its conserved first and last residue. D genes are given only for firm matches.

j_call	d_call	v_call	cdr3_nt	cdr3_aa
TRBJ2-1	.	TRBV27	TGTGCCAGCAGTCCCCTGAGCGGTGACAATGAGCAGTTCTTC	CASSPLSGDNEQFF
TRBJ2-7	.	TRBV7-7	TGTGCCAGCAGCTTACTAGGGGGACCGGCCTACGAGCAGTACTTC	CASSLLGGPAYEQYF
TRBJ2-1	TRBD2	TRBV6-2/TRBV6-3	TGTGCCAGCAGCCTCGACCCCCCCAGCGGGGGGGCCGATGAGCAGTTCTTC	CASSLDPPSGGADEQFF
TRBJ1-4	TRBD1	TRBV5-6	TGTGCCAGCAGCTTGGGACAGGGTTATGAAAAACTGTTTTTT	CASSLGQGYEKLFF
TRBJ1-2	.	TRBV9	TGTGCCAGCAGCGTAGTCTCAGGGGCCGCCATGGGTGGCTACACCTTC	CASSVVSGAAMGGYTF
TRBJ2-7	TRBD1	TRBV6-4	TGTGCCAGCAAAGGGGGCAGGGGAGTGGACGAGCAGTACTTC	CASKGGRGVDEQYF
TRBJ1-3	.	TRBV6-5	TGTGCCAGCAGTTACTCTGGGACACCTGGAAACACCATATATTTT	CASSYSGTPGNTIYF
TRBJ1-6	.	TRBV11-2	TGTGCCAGCAGCGACAGACTTACGGTAGCCCTCCACTTT	CASSDRLTVALHF
TRBJ2-5	.	TRBV10-1	TGCGCCAGCAGTGAGTCTACAGGGCGAGAGACCCAGTACTTC	CASSESTGRETQYF
TRBJ2-7	TRBD1	TRBV7-8	TGTGCCAGCAGCTTAGAGAGGGGGCCGTACGAGCAGTACTTC	CASSLERGPYEQYF